This T cell receptor (beta chain) came from a study of control samples from healthy donors and cancer patients. The method was immunoSEQ multiplex PCR; TCRdb's version includes in-frame clones alone and lacks a portion of them. This sample carries over 150,000 clones, more than 90% of them seen once, and the ten largest clones take 2% to 2.5%. The CDR3 extends over 14 amino acids. Trimming cost V 3 bases and J 6 bases; bases outside gene matches: 4. Germline V gives CDR1 LGHDT, CDR2 YNNKEL (reference sequence). Sequencing was performed on blood. The chain is built from TRBV3-1 (or the pseudogene TRBV3-2) and TRBJ2-1; 8 nucleotides align to TRBD2. This TCR derives from a woman aged 40-49 years in good health. The CDR3 DNA follows: TGTGCCAGCAGCCACAGTGGGACTAGCAATGAGCAGTTCTTC. It yields the protein CASSHSGTSNEQFF.